The present T cell receptor (beta chain) was sequenced within a study of cytomegalovirus exposure and HLA in healthy donors. The study, taken as a whole, reports: Sequences of the TCR beta chain were said to predict the HLA-A and HLA-B alleles of most subjects accurately. One variant, a missense change in DCLRE1C, was linked in a later analysis to TCR beta V- and J-gene trimming. Earlier findings revealed that most TCR beta V segments proved productive either about 90% or about 30% of the time.

Primers included in the PCR were 60 Vbeta and 13 Jbeta primers. Using immunoSEQ multiplex PCR, the repertoire was profiled, and TCRdb retains in-frame clones only, with some absent. This sample carries some 150,000 clones, more than 75% of them seen once, and the ten largest clones take 9.7%. A note on this clone: The antigen is undetermined.

This sequence originates from a man aged 18 to 29 in good health and CMV-seropositive. The sequencing sample was made of PBMCs.

The CDR3 sequence: CASSFQQGDLEYEQYF. The CDR3 DNA sequence: TGTGCCAGCAGTTTCCAGCAGGGTGATCTGGAGTACGAGCAGTACTTC. The V and J genes are TRBV27 and TRBJ2-7; D perhaps matches TRBD1 (5 bases). The CDR3 sequence is 16 residues long. Germline V gene lookup returns CDR1 MNHEY and CDR2 SMNVEV (reference sequence). The V and J ends lost 3 bases and 4 bases respectively, with 19 bases between them.